This T cell receptor beta chain was sequenced during a study of T-cell memory formation after mild COVID-19. Germline CDR1 DFQATT, CDR2 SNEGSKA (reference sequence). Trimming took off 0 bases at V and 3 bases at J, with 12 bases between the two ends. The CDR3 loop spans 15 amino acids. Each CDR3 protein gets one entry after TCRdb re-called the 5' RACE reads with MiXCR. Of hundreds of thousands of distinct CDR3 sequences in the sample, nearly 25% were seen once. Sequences were obtained from PBMCs or a T cell subset sorted from them (not recorded which). The chain couples TRBV20-1 to TRBJ2-1; no clear D. The receptor was derived from an adult woman who had mild COVID-19 (a few samples of this study predate the infection). Cell type and time point are not known. The CDR3 loop is CSAREFSYVYNEQFF. The CDR3 nucleotides read TGCAGTGCTAGAGAGTTTAGTTACGTCTACAATGAGCAGTTCTTC.